The rows below give T cell receptor beta chains drawn from one sample of a study of blood T cell repertoires in COVID-19. Sequencing used immunoSEQ multiplex PCR; TCRdb keeps in-frame clones, though not all of them. The sample contains around 310,000 clones, roughly 91% of which appear only once. The material sequenced was PBMCs or T cells enriched from blood (not recorded which). The source of these receptors is a woman aged 25-40 years who had recovered from COVID-19. Both conserved end residues are trimmed from each CDR3. A row's size may be missing; if present it is once, few, many or a size class.

size	V	J	CDR3
few	TRBV6-5	TRBJ1-2	ASSYSRTGGGYGYT
once	TRBV20-1	TRBJ1-5	SASPAGSNLPQH
.	TRBV7-2	TRBJ1-4	ASSSSGGRGKLF
.	TRBV18	TRBJ1-4	ASSPVLAGSEEKLF
many	TRBV19	TRBJ2-7	ASNDPTGGVYEQY
few	TRBV28	TRBJ2-3	ASSFPTSGSADTQY
once	TRBV21-1	TRBJ2-7	ASSKVVGENPYEQY
.	TRBV6-5	TRBJ1-1	ASSYSAQGNWEAF
.	TRBV13	TRBJ2-7	ASSLKREGYYEQY
.	TRBV9	TRBJ1-1	ASSAAPSIVNTEAF
.	TRBV11-3	TRBJ2-7	ASSRWTDEQY
.	TRBV6-2/TRBV6-3	TRBJ1-1	ASSTPTVNTEAF
once	TRBV19	TRBJ1-2	ASKRLAQGYGYT
.	TRBV2	TRBJ2-3	ASGGRTVISNAWNADTQY
.	TRBV27	TRBJ2-3	ASSSQDREGTDTQY
.	TRBV5-1	TRBJ2-1	ASSSPEQGGLYNEQF
.	TRBV19	TRBJ2-7	ASRLTSGRGYEQY
.	TRBV2	TRBJ1-1	ASSEVITANEAF
.	TRBV7-9	TRBJ1-6	ASSVDRSGGSPLH
.	TRBV6-4	TRBJ2-3	ASSEEFADTQY
.	TRBV27	TRBJ2-7	ASSPNQADYEQY
.	TRBV5-5	TRBJ2-7	ASSLTSDILSYEQY
.	TRBV27	TRBJ2-3	ASSPIDRVADTQY
.	TRBV19	TRBJ1-5	ASRRTGGIQPQH
.	TRBV27	TRBJ2-5	ASSKQGLAGVGQETQY
.	TRBV19	TRBJ2-3	ASSPGLSTDTQY
once	TRBV14	TRBJ2-1	ASASRAYNEQF
.	TRBV5-1	TRBJ2-3	ASSLPFNTQY
.	TRBV29-1	TRBJ1-4	SVDTGTEATNEKLF
.	TRBV5-4	TRBJ2-4	ASSLRGKNIQY
.	TRBV12-3/TRBV12-4	TRBJ1-1	ASSLFQDGEAF
.	TRBV12-3/TRBV12-4	TRBJ2-7	ASSFGGSYEQY
once	TRBV19	TRBJ1-2	ASSSSRNRGPSYGYT
once	TRBV27	TRBJ2-1	ASSFFSRVTYNEQF
.	TRBV28	TRBJ1-4	ASSSPGSPSNEKLF
.	TRBV13	TRBJ2-7	ASSLVQGSTYEQY
.	TRBV19	TRBJ1-1	ASAMGGNTEAF
.	TRBV2	TRBJ2-3	ASSVPGSPSSAGPLMDTQY
.	TRBV6-5	TRBJ2-7	ASKRSREEGYEQY
.	TRBV5-1	TRBJ1-5	ASSLDGQSNQPQH
.	TRBV7-2	TRBJ1-1	ASSRQATFEAF
.	TRBV5-1	TRBJ2-3	ASSAPGGLEGTDTQY
.	TRBV6-2/TRBV6-3	TRBJ1-2	ASSYGRVGGYT
.	TRBV7-2	TRBJ1-5	ASSLKSGTGSNQPQH
.	TRBV19	TRBJ2-7	ASSILAGGPYEQY
.	TRBV27	TRBJ1-6	ASSLIGNSPLH
.	TRBV7-9	TRBJ1-4	ASSTGTLNEKLF
.	TRBV27	TRBJ2-5	ASSLQGETQY
.	TRBV3-1/TRBV3-2	TRBJ1-1	ASSQEGREAF
.	TRBV27	TRBJ1-4	ASSLAGFNEKLF
once	TRBV3-1/TRBV3-2	TRBJ1-6	ASSPRDRPYSPLH
.	TRBV18	TRBJ1-2	ASSPGQNNYGYT
.	TRBV7-2	TRBJ1-1	ASSPPPAGTEAF
.	TRBV4-2	TRBJ2-5	ASSQEREGPGQETQY
.	TRBV28	TRBJ1-2	ASSFRRIRNSNYGYT
.	TRBV7-2	TRBJ2-7	ASSLGGTILEQY